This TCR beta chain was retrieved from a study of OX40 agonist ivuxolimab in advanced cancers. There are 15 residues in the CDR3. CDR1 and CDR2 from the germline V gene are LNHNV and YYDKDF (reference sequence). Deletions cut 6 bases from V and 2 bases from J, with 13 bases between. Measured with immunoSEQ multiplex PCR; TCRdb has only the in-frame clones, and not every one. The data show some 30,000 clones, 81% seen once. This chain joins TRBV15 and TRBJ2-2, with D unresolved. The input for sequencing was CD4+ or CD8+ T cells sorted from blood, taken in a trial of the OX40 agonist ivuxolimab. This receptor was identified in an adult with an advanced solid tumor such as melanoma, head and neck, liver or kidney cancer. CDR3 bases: TGTGCCACCAGACCGACACGTTCAAACACCGGGGAGCTGTTTTTT. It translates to CATRPTRSNTGELFF.